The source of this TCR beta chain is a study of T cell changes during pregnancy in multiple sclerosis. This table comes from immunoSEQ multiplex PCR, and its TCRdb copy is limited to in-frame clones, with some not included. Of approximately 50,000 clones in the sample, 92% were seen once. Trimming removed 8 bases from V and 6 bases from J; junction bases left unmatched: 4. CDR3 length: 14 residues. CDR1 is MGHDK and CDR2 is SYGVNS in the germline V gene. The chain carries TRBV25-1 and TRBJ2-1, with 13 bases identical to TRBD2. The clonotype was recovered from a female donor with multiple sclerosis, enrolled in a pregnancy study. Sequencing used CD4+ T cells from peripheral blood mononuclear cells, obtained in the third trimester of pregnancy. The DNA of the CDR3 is TGTGCCAGCCAGACTAGCGGGAGGCTCAATGAGCAGTTCTTC. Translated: CASQTSGRLNEQFF.